Each of the 10 T cell receptor beta chains below was sequenced from the same sample in a study of vaccination effects on CD4 cells after COVID-19. Which antigens these TCRs recognize remains unknown. The ViraFEST assay expanded antigen-specific CD4+ T cells with viral peptide pools before sequencing. Between days 9 and 11 of culture, CD4+ T cells were separated out. It was between March and December 2020 that the person had a SARS-CoV-2 infection confirmed by PCR. The data were produced by immunoSEQ multiplex PCR, yet TCRdb's version contains in-frame clones alone and is incomplete. The data contain about 45,000 clones, around 74% of them singletons. Sequencing used CD4+ T cells from PBMCs cultured with a peptide pool, obtained before COVID-19 vaccination. These receptors all stem from a human donor who had a prior SARS-CoV-2 infection.

The V and J genes are TRBV7-2 and TRBJ1-1; the D is unclear. This CDR3 region has 11 residues. Germline CDR1 SGHTA, CDR2 FQGNSA. V was clipped by 5 bases and J by 11 bases, with 12 bases between them. The CDR3 sequence: CASSPLIWAFF. The CDR3 region has the DNA TGTGCCAGCAGCCCACTCATCTGGGCTTTCTTT.

The chain uses TRBV5-1 and TRBJ2-3; TRBD2 is a possible D gene (6 bases). This CDR3 is built from 15 residues. Trimming shortened V by 3 bases and J by 2 bases, and 13 bases separated the two germline ends. Germline loops: CDR1 SGHRS, CDR2 YFSETQ. The CDR3 loop reads CASSSGLGFTDTQYF. The CDR3 DNA reads as TGCGCCAGCAGCTCGGGACTGGGATTCACAGATACGCAGTATTTT. The entire variable domain, with the rest obtained from reference TRBV5-1 and TRBJ2-3, is as follows: KAGVTQTPRYLIKTRGQQVTLSCSPISGHRSVSWYQQTPGQGLQFLFEYFSETQRNKGNFPGRFSGRQFSNSRSEMNVSTLELGDSALYLCASSSGLGFTDTQYFGPGTRLTVL.

This chain connects TRBV7-8 to TRBJ1-2; the match to TRBD1 covers 12 bases. The length of the CDR3 is 15 residues. V trimming: 5 bases; J trimming: 8 bases; junction bases outside the gene matches: 9. The germline gives CDR1 SGHVS, CDR2 FQNEAQ. The CDR3 sequence: CASSRVGQGARGYTF. The CDR3 coding sequence is TGTGCCAGCAGCCGAGTGGGACAGGGGGCTAGGGGCTACACCTTC.

This clone has just one count. The J gene is TRBJ1-1, the V gene TRBV30, with TRBD1 matching 8 bases. The CDR3 runs to 17 residues. V shed 0 bases, J shed 3 bases, and the junction held 12 bases outside the gene matches. CDR1 and CDR2 from the germline V gene are GTSNPN and SVGIG (reference sequence). CDR3 sequence reads: CAWSVGWQGAEDTEAFF. The CDR3 nucleotides are TGTGCCTGGAGTGTAGGGTGGCAGGGGGCTGAAGACACTGAAGCTTTCTTT.

The rearrangement joins TRBV2 to TRBJ2-1, with TRBD2 identical over 14 bases. This CDR3 spans 19 amino acids. The germline gives CDR1 SNHLY, CDR2 FYNNEI. V trimming: 6 bases; J trimming: 4 bases; junction bases outside the gene matches: 14. CDR3 region: CASRPGLAGVITRYNEQFF. In DNA, the CDR3 is TGTGCCAGCAGGCCGGGACTAGCGGGAGTAATAACACGGTACAATGAGCAGTTCTTC.

V gene TRBV19 combines with J gene TRBJ2-1; TRBD2 matches 7 bases. The trim removed 3 bases at V and 6 bases at J, leaving 8 bases unmatched. CDR1 and CDR2 (germline): LNHDA, SQIVND (reference sequence). CDR3 size: 15 residues. CDR3 in amino acids: CASSIGIAGPNEQFF. The CDR3, as DNA: TGTGCCAGTAGTATTGGAATAGCGGGTCCCAATGAGCAGTTCTTC.

The chain links TRBV5-4 to TRBJ2-3; 7 bases are a match to TRBD2. The V gene end was trimmed by 2 bases and the J gene end by 2 bases; junction bases not matched to a gene: 8. Germline assignment: CDR1 SGHNT and CDR2 YYREEE (reference sequence). This CDR3 has 16 residues. CDR3 sequence (DNA): TGTGCCAGCAGCTTTAAGGAGCGGGGCCTCACAGATACGCAGTATTTT. As protein: CASSFKERGLTDTQYF.

The V and J genes are TRBV7-2 and TRBJ2-7; possible D gene TRBD1, 6 bases. The CDR3 sequence is 14 residues long. Germline assignment: CDR1 SGHTA and CDR2 FQGNSA. V was cut by 3 bases and J by 3 bases, with 12 bases left in between. The CDR3 DNA follows: TGTGCCAGCAGCTTCCAACAGGGTGTCTACGAGCAGTACTTC. Protein: CASSFQQGVYEQYF.

The rearrangement links TRBV7-9 to TRBJ1-4; D is unresolved. The CDR3 spans 17 residues. Trimming cost V 5 bases and J 5 bases, with 21 bases left between them. Germline V lookup: CDR1 SEHNR, CDR2 FQNEAQ (reference sequence). This chain's CDR3 is CASSLPSLLSGNEKLFF. DNA of the CDR3: TGTGCCAGCAGCCTACCTAGCCTGTTAAGTGGGAATGAAAAACTGTTTTTT. The full variable domain, completed using reference TRBV7-9 and TRBJ1-4, is DTGVSQNPRHKITKRGQNVTFRCDPISEHNRLYWYRQTLGQGPEFLTYFQNEAQLEKSRLLSDRFSAERPKGSFSTLEIQRTEQGDSAMYLCASSLPSLLSGNEKLFFGSGTQLSVL.

CDR3 DNA: TGTGCCAGCAGCTGGGGGCTAGCGGGAGCCTCTTACTTC. Its translation: CASSWGLAGASYF. V is TRBV7-9 and J is TRBJ2-7; 10 bases align to TRBD2. Germline V gene sequence: CDR1 SEHNR, CDR2 FQNEAQ (reference sequence). The CDR3 runs to 13 residues. J gave up 13 bases and V 4 bases, and 10 bases lay outside the gene matches.